The T cell receptor beta chain described here comes from a study of blood T cell repertoires in COVID-19. Germline CDR1 reads SGHRS; CDR2 reads YFSETQ. This CDR3 contains 15 residues. Trimming shortened V by 1 base and J by 3 bases, and 13 bases separated the two germline ends. The method was immunoSEQ multiplex PCR; TCRdb's version includes in-frame clones alone and lacks a portion of them. The sample has some 70,000 clones, 86% seen once. The clonotype was recovered from a woman between 55 and 75 years old with acute or convalescent COVID-19. The rearrangement uses TRBV5-1 and TRBJ1-1, with D perhaps matching TRBD1 (6 bases). Sequenced: peripheral blood. CDR3 sequence reads: CASSLFGGGHTEAFF. CDR3 DNA: TGCGCCAGCAGCTTGTTCGGCGGGGGCCACACTGAAGCTTTCTTT.